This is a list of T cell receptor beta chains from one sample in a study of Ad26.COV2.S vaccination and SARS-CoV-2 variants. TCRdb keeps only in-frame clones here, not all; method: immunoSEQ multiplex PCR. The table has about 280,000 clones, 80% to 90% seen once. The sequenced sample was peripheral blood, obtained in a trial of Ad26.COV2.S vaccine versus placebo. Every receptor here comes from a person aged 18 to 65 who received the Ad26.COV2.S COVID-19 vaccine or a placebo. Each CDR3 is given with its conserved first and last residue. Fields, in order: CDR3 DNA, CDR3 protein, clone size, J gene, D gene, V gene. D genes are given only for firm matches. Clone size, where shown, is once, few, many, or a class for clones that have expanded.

DNA: TGTGCCAGCTCATCGGTGAAAAGGACAGGGAACTACGAGCAGTACTTC
CDR3: CASSSVKRTGNYEQYF
size: .
J: TRBJ2-7
D: TRBD1
V: TRBV18

DNA: TGCAGCGTCGGGACAGCGGGGGAAAAACTGTTTTTT
CDR3: CSVGTAGEKLFF
size: .
J: TRBJ1-4
D: TRBD1
V: TRBV29-1

DNA: TGCGCCAGCAGCTTGGGACAGACGAGCTCTGGAAACACCATATATTTT
CDR3: CASSLGQTSSGNTIYF
size: .
J: TRBJ1-3
D: .
V: TRBV5-1

DNA: TGTGCCAGCAGCTTCGGGTTCTCCGGGGAGCTGTTTTTT
CDR3: CASSFGFSGELFF
size: many
J: TRBJ2-2
D: .
V: TRBV5-8

DNA: TGCGCCAGCAGTAAGAGGGACGCAGATACGCAGTATTTT
CDR3: CASSKRDADTQYF
size: .
J: TRBJ2-3
D: .
V: TRBV5-1

DNA: TGCGCCAGCAGCTTGATCCAGTCACACACCGGGGAGCTGTTTTTT
CDR3: CASSLIQSHTGELFF
size: .
J: TRBJ2-2
D: .
V: TRBV5-1

DNA: TGTGCCAGCAGTCAAATGGAAAACACTGAAGCTTTCTTT
CDR3: CASSQMENTEAFF
size: .
J: TRBJ1-1
D: .
V: TRBV12-3/TRBV12-4

DNA: TGTGCCAGTAGTTTGGGGAAGGGCACTGAAGCTTTCTTT
CDR3: CASSLGKGTEAFF
size: .
J: TRBJ1-1
D: .
V: TRBV19

DNA: TGCGCCAGCAGTCTAAGCGGGGGTAGGACCCAGTACTTC
CDR3: CASSLSGGRTQYF
size: .
J: TRBJ2-5
D: TRBD2
V: TRBV5-1

DNA: TGTGCCAGCAGTGAGGAGAGGAGGAGTGGTGGCTACACCTTC
CDR3: CASSEERRSGGYTF
size: .
J: TRBJ1-2
D: .
V: TRBV2

DNA: TGTGCCAGCAGCTCGGACAGGGGGAATGAGCAGTTCTTC
CDR3: CASSSDRGNEQFF
size: once
J: TRBJ2-1
D: TRBD1
V: TRBV7-8

DNA: TGTGCCAGCACCCTGACCACTCCCCCCGGGGAGCTGTTTTTT
CDR3: CASTLTTPPGELFF
size: .
J: TRBJ2-2
D: .
V: TRBV7-2

DNA: TGTGCCAGCAGCGTAGCTCTCGGGGGGCCAGATGAAAAACTGTTTTTT
CDR3: CASSVALGGPDEKLFF
size: .
J: TRBJ1-4
D: .
V: TRBV9

DNA: TGTGCCAGCAGGCGGACTTCAACTAATGAAAAACTGTTTTTT
CDR3: CASRRTSTNEKLFF
size: few
J: TRBJ1-4
D: .
V: TRBV2

DNA: TGTGCCAGCAGCTTAGTTAGTTATAATTCACCCCTCCACTTT
CDR3: CASSLVSYNSPLHF
size: once
J: TRBJ1-6
D: .
V: TRBV13

DNA: TGCGCCAGCAGCCCGGGACAGGGGGGGACTGAAGCTTTCTTT
CDR3: CASSPGQGGTEAFF
size: .
J: TRBJ1-1
D: TRBD1
V: TRBV5-1

DNA: TGTGCCAGCAGCCAAGATTACGGGGGCGAATACAATGAGCAGTTCTTC
CDR3: CASSQDYGGEYNEQFF
size: .
J: TRBJ2-1
D: .
V: TRBV14

DNA: TGTGCCAGCAGCTTAGTTCAGGTTTTCTCTGGGGCCAACGTCCTGACTTTC
CDR3: CASSLVQVFSGANVLTF
size: .
J: TRBJ2-6
D: .
V: TRBV7-9

DNA: TGTGCCTGGAGTGTATCGGGCCCTGAGACCCAGTACTTC
CDR3: CAWSVSGPETQYF
size: once
J: TRBJ2-5
D: .
V: TRBV30

DNA: TGTGCCAGCAGCTTAAATCAGGCGGGGAACACCGGGGAGCTGTTTTTT
CDR3: CASSLNQAGNTGELFF
size: .
J: TRBJ2-2
D: .
V: TRBV7-3

DNA: TGTGCCAGCAGTTACTCAAAATCGGACAGGGGGGGTACGCAGTATTTT
CDR3: CASSYSKSDRGGTQYF
size: .
J: TRBJ2-3
D: TRBD1
V: TRBV6-2/TRBV6-3

DNA: TGTGCCAGCAGCCCAAACCGGGGACAGCCTACGGGCTCTGGAAACACCATATATTTT
CDR3: CASSPNRGQPTGSGNTIYF
size: .
J: TRBJ1-3
D: TRBD1
V: TRBV7-2

DNA: TGTGCCATCGGGGCGGGGTTCGGGTTGGGCAATGAGCAGTTCTTC
CDR3: CAIGAGFGLGNEQFF
size: .
J: TRBJ2-1
D: .
V: TRBV10-3

DNA: TGCGCCAGCAGCCAAGACTGGGGGCTCGGGAGGAATGAGCAGTTCTTC
CDR3: CASSQDWGLGRNEQFF
size: .
J: TRBJ2-1
D: .
V: TRBV4-3

DNA: TGCGCCAGCAGACCAGGACAGGTATTTTTCTATGGCTACACCTTC
CDR3: CASRPGQVFFYGYTF
size: .
J: TRBJ1-2
D: TRBD1
V: TRBV5-1

DNA: TGTGCCAGCTCACCGGGCCAAGGATACTACAATGAGCAGTTCTTC
CDR3: CASSPGQGYYNEQFF
size: .
J: TRBJ2-1
D: .
V: TRBV18

DNA: TGTGCCAGCAGTGAAAGGGGGATCGGCTCTGGGGCCAACGTCCTGACTTTC
CDR3: CASSERGIGSGANVLTF
size: .
J: TRBJ2-6
D: .
V: TRBV2

DNA: TGTGCCAGCAGCTTGGAGCGGGGGGGAAATAATGAAAAACTGTTTTTT
CDR3: CASSLERGGNNEKLFF
size: .
J: TRBJ1-4
D: .
V: TRBV7-2

DNA: TGTGCCACCAGCAGGGGAACAGGGGTGGTTTACGAGCAGTACTTC
CDR3: CATSRGTGVVYEQYF
size: .
J: TRBJ2-7
D: TRBD1
V: TRBV15

DNA: TGTGCCAGCAGTCCCGGAGGGGGCAGGGAAGAGACCCAGTACTTC
CDR3: CASSPGGGREETQYF
size: .
J: TRBJ2-5
D: .
V: TRBV25-1